Sequencing of this T cell receptor (beta chain) was carried out in a study of PD-1 blockade in classical Hodgkin lymphoma. Whole-study results and caveats: Repertoire differences lack defined causes, possibly disease activity or prior therapy. Complete responders matched newly diagnosed patients in baseline diversity. Compared with baseline, CD4+ but not CD8+ TCR diversity had risen significantly by C4D1. At baseline, newly diagnosed patients reportedly showed less TCR diversity than healthy donors.

Unmatched junction bases numbered 10, after V lost 6 bases and J lost 13 bases. Germline V CDR1 and CDR2: SQVTM, ANQGSEA. The length of the CDR3 is 12 residues. Indicated time point: cycle 4 day 1 (C4D1), after 5 to 7 weeks of nivolumab. Relapse after autologous stem cell transplantation occurred in every patient, and brentuximab vedotin exposure varied. A remark on this clone: What it binds is unknown.

TCRdb's copy holds only in-frame clones and misses some; the assay was immunoSEQ multiplex PCR. The repertoire holds roughly 100,000 clones, with around 90% as singletons. This rearrangement joins TRBV29-1 to TRBJ2-1; the match to TRBD2 covers 9 bases. Specimen: peripheral blood mononuclear cells (PBMCs), collected before the fourth cycle of nivolumab. This receptor was taken from a human donor with classical Hodgkin lymphoma. The DNA of the CDR3 is TGCAGCGTCTTGACTAGCGGCAGCCCCCAGTTCTTC. Translating it yields CSVLTSGSPQFF.